Below, 15 T cell receptor beta chains from the same sample are listed, as sequenced in a study of naive and memory T cell subsets. Whole-study findings and limits: Especially in CD8 cells, naive repertoires contained a few larger clonotypes, possibly CD45RA-re-expressing memory cells.

Two oligonucleotides, mixed equimolar, formed the beta constant-region primer covering TRBC1 and TRBC2. Four rounds of PCR amplified the ligated cDNA using nested alpha and beta constant-region primers plus SP2. In TCRdb, the UMI-ligation and nested PCR reads were re-called with MiXCR into one record per CDR3 protein. This table holds fewer than 150,000 distinct CDR3 sequences, approximately 20% found once. These TCRs' antigens remain unknown. The sample consisted of naive CD8+ T cells from blood. The receptors here all came from a human donor in good health.

This clonotype was counted a few times. The chain uses TRBV29-1 and TRBJ2-1, with unresolved D. Trimming took off 2 bases at V and 6 bases at J, with 14 bases between the two ends. Germline CDR1 SQVTM, CDR2 ANQGSEA. This CDR3 has 14 residues. The CDR3 region is CSVEPAVGPNEQFF. CDR3 bases: TGCAGCGTTGAACCGGCGGTGGGCCCCAATGAGCAGTTCTTC.

The chain links TRBV5-4 to TRBJ2-1; perhaps D is TRBD1 or TRBD2 (6 bases each). The CDR3 loop spans 16 amino acids. Germline V gene sequence: CDR1 SGHNT, CDR2 YYREEE (reference sequence). Trimming shortened V by 0 bases and J by 10 bases, and 20 bases separated the two germline ends. The chain's CDR3 is CASSLGGGRSVYEQFF. In nucleotides, the CDR3 is TGTGCCAGCAGCTTGGGTGGGGGGCGCTCGGTGTACGAGCAGTTCTTC.

The chain joins TRBV11-2 to TRBJ2-3, with 12 bases matching TRBD2. The CDR3 contains 17 residues. Trimming cost V 0 bases and J 6 bases; bases outside gene matches: 7. Germline V gene data show CDR1 as SGHAT and CDR2 as FQNNGV. The CDR3 is CASSLDRASGRADTQYF. Written as DNA, the CDR3 is TGTGCCAGCAGCTTAGATCGGGCTAGCGGGAGGGCCGATACGCAGTATTTT.

The chain recombines TRBV7-9 with TRBJ2-1; D is unclear. Germline assignment: CDR1 SEHNR and CDR2 FQNEAQ (reference sequence). Trimming cost V 5 bases and J 4 bases, with 9 bases left between them. This CDR3 region has 13 residues. The CDR3 here is CASSPNLYNEQFF. In DNA, the CDR3 is TGTGCCAGCAGCCCCAACTTGTACAATGAGCAGTTCTTC.

This clonotype was detected only a few times. V gene TRBV27 combines with J gene TRBJ1-2, with a tentative D call TRBD1 (6 bases). The germline V gene has CDR1 MNHEY and CDR2 SMNVEV (reference sequence). This CDR3 has 17 residues. Trimming shortened V by 4 bases and J by 0 bases, and 18 bases separated the two germline ends. The CDR3 protein is CASSSSTTGISNYGYTF. The CDR3 DNA follows: TGTGCCAGCAGTTCATCCACTACAGGGATCTCTAACTATGGCTACACCTTC.

The gene calls are TRBV12-3 or TRBV12-4 and TRBJ1-1; 7 bases align to TRBD1. V lost 6 bases and J lost 9; bases outside the gene matches: 10. The CDR3 contains 13 residues. The CDR3 nucleotides are TGTGCCAGCAGGACACAGGGGACCACCCAAGCTTTCTTT. It translates to CASRTQGTTQAFF.

The V gene is TRBV13, the J gene TRBJ1-5; D unclear. V lost 0 bases to trimming and J lost 5 bases, with 5 bases between them. Germline CDR1 is PRHDT and CDR2 is FYEKMQ (reference sequence). The CDR3 is 13 amino acids. DNA of the CDR3: TGTGCCAGCAGCTTAGGCCGGGATCAGCCCCAGCATTTT. Translated: CASSLGRDQPQHF.

Concerning this clonotype: Since a much larger clone is just one base distant, this may be a read error. The chain links TRBV14 to TRBJ2-7, with 10 bases fitting TRBD1. The CDR3 sequence is 16 residues long. CDR1 and CDR2 from the germline V gene are SGHDN and FVKESK. CDR3 sequence: CASSHPWTGGTYEQNF. CDR3 in DNA: TGTGCCAGCAGCCACCCCTGGACAGGGGGGACCTACGAGCAGAACTTC. Supplemented by reference TRBV14 and TRBJ2-7, the full variable domain reads EAGVTQFPSHSVIEKGQTVTLRCDPISGHDNLYWYRRVMGKEIKFLLHFVKESKQDESGMPNNRFLAERTGGTYSTLKVQPAELEDSGVYFCASSHPWTGGTYEQNFGPGTRLTVT.

A few counts support this clonotype. The chain links TRBV15 to TRBJ2-2; D is undetermined. V was cut by 8 bases and J by 6 bases, with 10 bases left in between. CDR3 length equals 12 residues. Germline loops: CDR1 LNHNV, CDR2 YYDKDF (reference sequence). CDR3 nucleotides: TGTGCCACCGGTGGTTTTCCCGGGGAGCTGTTTTTT. It is translated as CATGGFPGELFF.

The chain has TRBV18 and TRBJ2-1; 8 nucleotides match TRBD1. The CDR3 contains 15 residues. V lost 3 bases to trimming and J lost 8 bases; unmatched junction nucleotides: 9. Germline CDR1 reads KGHSH; CDR2 reads LQKENI. CDR3 in DNA: TGTGCCAGCTCACCTGAGACAGGGGAGGTTTATGAGCAGTTCTTC. It specifies CASSPETGEVYEQFF.

The chain uses TRBV6-6 and TRBJ2-7; tentative D call: TRBD1 (5 bases). This CDR3 has 15 amino acids. V lost 5 bases, J lost 1 base, and 15 bases lay in between. Per germline, CDR1 MNHNY and CDR2 SVGAGI (reference sequence). CDR3 sequence reads: CASSPRTLLSYEQYF. The CDR3, as DNA: TGTGCCAGCAGTCCTCGGACACTACTTTCCTACGAGCAGTACTTC.

This clonotype was seen only a few times. This chain connects TRBV6-6 to TRBJ2-7; TRBD2 might be the D (6 bases). The CDR3 sequence is 13 residues long. Trimming removed 2 bases at V and 3 bases at J, with 8 bases between. The germline gives CDR1 MNHNY, CDR2 SVGAGI (reference sequence). The CDR3 nucleotides read TGTGCCAGCAGTTACGGAGGGAACTACGAGCAGTACTTC. It encodes CASSYGGNYEQYF.

This clonotype showed up just a few times. The CDR3, as DNA: TGCAGTGCTAGATGGCGGGAGAGTTGGAATGAGCAGTTCTTC. This encodes CSARWRESWNEQFF. The rearrangement joins TRBV20-1 to TRBJ2-1, with 7 bases fitting TRBD2. CDR1 is DFQATT, CDR2 SNEGSKA, per germline (reference sequence). The CDR3 has 14 amino acids. J gave up 7 bases and V 2 bases, and 8 bases lay outside the gene matches.

DNA for the CDR3: TGTGCCAGCAGTTTGACAGCTTATAATTCACCCCTCCACTTT. This translates into CASSLTAYNSPLHF. The J gene is TRBJ1-6, the V gene TRBV27, with D perhaps TRBD1 (5 bases). The CDR3 totals 14 residues. Germline V lookup: CDR1 MNHEY, CDR2 SMNVEV (reference sequence). Trimming removed 3 bases from V and 4 bases from J, with 7 bases in between.

J is TRBJ2-7 and V is TRBV6-6; D is possibly TRBD1 (6 bases). The CDR3 consists of 14 residues. CDR1 MNHNY and CDR2 SVGAGI come from the germline V gene (reference sequence). V lost 0 bases, J lost 6 bases, and 12 bases lay in between. This CDR3 is CASSYSRTVGEQYF. CDR3 DNA sequence: TGTGCCAGCAGTTACTCCAGGACAGTTGGCGAGCAGTACTTC.